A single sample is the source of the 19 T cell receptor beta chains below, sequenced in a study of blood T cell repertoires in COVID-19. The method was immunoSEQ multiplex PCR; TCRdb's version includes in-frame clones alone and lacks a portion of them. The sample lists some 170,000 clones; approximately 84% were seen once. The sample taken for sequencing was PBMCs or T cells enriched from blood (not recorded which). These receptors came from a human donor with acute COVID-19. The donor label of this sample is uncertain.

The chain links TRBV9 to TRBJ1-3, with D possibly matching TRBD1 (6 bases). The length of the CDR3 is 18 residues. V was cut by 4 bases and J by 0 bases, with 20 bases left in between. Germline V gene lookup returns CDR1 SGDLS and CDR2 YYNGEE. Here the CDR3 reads CASSPQPRTDHSGNTIYF. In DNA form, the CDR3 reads TGTGCCAGCAGCCCCCAGCCTAGGACAGACCACTCTGGAAACACCATATATTTT.

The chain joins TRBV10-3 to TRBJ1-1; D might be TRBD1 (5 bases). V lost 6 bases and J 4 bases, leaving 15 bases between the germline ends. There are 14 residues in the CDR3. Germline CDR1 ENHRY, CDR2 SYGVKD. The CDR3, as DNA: TGTGCCATCAGCCTAAGGGGATCGGGCACTGAAGCTTTCTTT. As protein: CAISLRGSGTEAFF.

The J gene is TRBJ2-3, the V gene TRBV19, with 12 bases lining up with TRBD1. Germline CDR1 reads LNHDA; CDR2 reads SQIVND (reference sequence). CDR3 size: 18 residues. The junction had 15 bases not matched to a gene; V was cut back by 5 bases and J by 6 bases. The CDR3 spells CASSYGTGGEVYGDTQYF. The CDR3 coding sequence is TGTGCCAGTAGTTACGGGACAGGGGGCGAGGTTTACGGGGATACGCAGTATTTT. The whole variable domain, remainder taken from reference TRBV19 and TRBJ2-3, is DGGITQSPKYLFRKEGQNVTLSCEQNLNHDAMYWYRQDPGQGLRLIYYSQIVNDFQKGDIAEGYSVSREKKESFPLTVTSAQKNPTAFYLCASSYGTGGEVYGDTQYFGPGTRLTVL.

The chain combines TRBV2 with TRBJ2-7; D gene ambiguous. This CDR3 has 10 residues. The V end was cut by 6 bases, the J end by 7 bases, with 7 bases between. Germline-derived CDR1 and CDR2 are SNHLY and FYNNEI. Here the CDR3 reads CASSDTEQYF. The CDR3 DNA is TGTGCCAGCAGCGATACAGAGCAGTACTTC.

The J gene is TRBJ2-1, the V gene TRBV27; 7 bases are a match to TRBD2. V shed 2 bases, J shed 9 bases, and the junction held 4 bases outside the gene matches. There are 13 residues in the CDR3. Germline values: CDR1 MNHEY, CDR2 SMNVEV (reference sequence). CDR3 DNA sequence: TGTGCCAGCAGTTTACGGGGAGGGAGTGAGCAGTTCTTC. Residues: CASSLRGGSEQFF.

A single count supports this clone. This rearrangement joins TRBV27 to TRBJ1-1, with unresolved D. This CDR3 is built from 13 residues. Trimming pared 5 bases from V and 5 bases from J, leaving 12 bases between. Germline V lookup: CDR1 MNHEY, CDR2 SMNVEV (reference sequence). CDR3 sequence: CASSDSGRTEAFF. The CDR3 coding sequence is TGTGCCAGCAGTGACTCTGGGAGGACTGAAGCTTTCTTT.

The CDR3, as DNA: TGTGCCAGCAGCGAGAGCGGGGGGGTCTCATATGAGCAGTTCTTC. This translates into CASSESGGVSYEQFF. The chain employs TRBV9 and TRBJ2-1, with 10 bases aligning to TRBD2. The CDR3 loop spans 15 amino acids. Looked up from germline, CDR1 is SGDLS and CDR2 is YYNGEE. The J segment lost 8 bases and the V segment lost 3 bases, leaving 8 bases of the junction unmatched.

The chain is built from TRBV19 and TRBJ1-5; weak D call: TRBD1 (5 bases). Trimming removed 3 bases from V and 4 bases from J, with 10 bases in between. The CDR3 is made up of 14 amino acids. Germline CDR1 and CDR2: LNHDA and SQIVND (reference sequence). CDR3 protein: CASSIEQGNQPQHF. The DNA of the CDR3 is TGTGCCAGTAGTATTGAGCAGGGTAATCAGCCCCAGCATTTT.

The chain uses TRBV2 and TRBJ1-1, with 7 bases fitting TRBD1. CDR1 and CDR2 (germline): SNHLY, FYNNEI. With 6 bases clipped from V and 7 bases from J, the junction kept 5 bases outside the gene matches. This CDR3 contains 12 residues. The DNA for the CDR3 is TGTGCCAGCAGAGGGACAGAGGGTGAAGCTTTCTTT. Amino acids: CASRGTEGEAFF.

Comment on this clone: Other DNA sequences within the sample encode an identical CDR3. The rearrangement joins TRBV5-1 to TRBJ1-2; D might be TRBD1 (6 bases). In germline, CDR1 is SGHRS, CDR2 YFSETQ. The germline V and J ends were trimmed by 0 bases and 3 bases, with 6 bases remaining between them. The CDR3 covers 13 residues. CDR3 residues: CASSLDRDYGYTF. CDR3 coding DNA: TGCGCCAGCAGCTTGGACAGGGACTATGGCTACACCTTC.

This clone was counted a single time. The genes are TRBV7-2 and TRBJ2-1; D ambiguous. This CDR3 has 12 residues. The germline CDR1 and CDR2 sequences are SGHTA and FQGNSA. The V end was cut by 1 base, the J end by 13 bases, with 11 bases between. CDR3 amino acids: CASSLDLRKQFF. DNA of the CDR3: TGTGCCAGCAGCTTAGATTTGAGAAAACAGTTCTTC.

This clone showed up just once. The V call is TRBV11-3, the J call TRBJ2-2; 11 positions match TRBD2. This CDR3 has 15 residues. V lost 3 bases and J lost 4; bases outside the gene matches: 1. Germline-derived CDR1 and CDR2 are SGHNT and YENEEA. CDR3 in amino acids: CASSFLAGGTGELFF. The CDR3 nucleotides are TGTGCCAGCAGCTTCCTAGCGGGGGGCACCGGGGAGCTGTTTTTT.

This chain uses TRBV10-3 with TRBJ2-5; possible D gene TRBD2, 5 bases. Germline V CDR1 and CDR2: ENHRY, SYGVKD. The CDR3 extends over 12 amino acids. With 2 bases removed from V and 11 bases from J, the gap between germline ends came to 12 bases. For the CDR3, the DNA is TGTGCCATCAGTGAGCCAACCGGGATTCAGTACTTC. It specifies CAISEPTGIQYF.

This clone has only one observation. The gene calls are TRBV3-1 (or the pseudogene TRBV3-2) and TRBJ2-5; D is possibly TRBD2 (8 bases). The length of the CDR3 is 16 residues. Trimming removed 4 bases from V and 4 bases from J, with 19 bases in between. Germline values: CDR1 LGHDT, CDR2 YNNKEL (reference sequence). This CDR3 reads CASSPRQGSGVETQYF. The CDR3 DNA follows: TGTGCCAGCAGCCCCCGACAGGGTAGCGGGGTAGAGACCCAGTACTTC.

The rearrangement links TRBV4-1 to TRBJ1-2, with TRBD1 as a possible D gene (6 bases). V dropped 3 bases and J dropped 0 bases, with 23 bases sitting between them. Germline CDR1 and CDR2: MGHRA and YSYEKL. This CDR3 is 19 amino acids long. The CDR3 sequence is CASSHASRGGIPANYGYTF. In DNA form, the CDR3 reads TGCGCCAGCAGCCACGCCTCCCGGGGGGGCATCCCAGCTAACTATGGCTACACCTTC.

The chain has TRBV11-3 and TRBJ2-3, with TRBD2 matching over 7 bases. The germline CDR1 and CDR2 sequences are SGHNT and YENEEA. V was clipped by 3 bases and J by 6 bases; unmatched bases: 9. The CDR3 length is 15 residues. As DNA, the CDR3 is TGTGCCAGCAGCTTGGGCGGGGGTCACTCGGATACGCAGTATTTT. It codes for CASSLGGGHSDTQYF. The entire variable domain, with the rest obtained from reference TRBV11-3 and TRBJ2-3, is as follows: EAGVVQSPRYKIIEKKQPVAFWCNPISGHNTLYWYLQNLGQGPELLIRYENEEAVDDSQLPKDRFSAERLKGVDSTLKIQPAELGDSAVYLCASSLGGGHSDTQYFGPGTRLTVL.

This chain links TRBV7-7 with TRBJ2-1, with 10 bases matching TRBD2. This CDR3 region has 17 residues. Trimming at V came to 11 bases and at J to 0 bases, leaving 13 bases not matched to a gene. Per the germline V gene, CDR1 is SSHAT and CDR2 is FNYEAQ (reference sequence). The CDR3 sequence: CADRPSGGNSSYNEQFF. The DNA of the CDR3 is TGTGCCGACCGTCCTAGCGGGGGTAATAGCTCCTACAATGAGCAGTTCTTC.

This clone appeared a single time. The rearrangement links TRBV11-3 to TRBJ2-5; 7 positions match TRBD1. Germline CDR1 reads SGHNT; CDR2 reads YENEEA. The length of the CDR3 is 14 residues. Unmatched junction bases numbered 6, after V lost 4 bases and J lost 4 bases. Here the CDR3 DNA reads TGTGCCAGCAGCTCCCACAGGGGATCAGAGACCCAGTACTTC. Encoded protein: CASSSHRGSETQYF.

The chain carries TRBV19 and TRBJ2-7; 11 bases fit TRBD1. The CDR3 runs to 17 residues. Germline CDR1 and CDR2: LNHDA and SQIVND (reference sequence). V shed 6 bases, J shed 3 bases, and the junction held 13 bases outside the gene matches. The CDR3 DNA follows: TGTGCCAGTAGCCGGGACAGGGGGGATTACGGTAGCTACGAGCAGTACTTC. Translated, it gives CASSRDRGDYGSYEQYF.